The present TCR beta chain was sequenced within a study of cytomegalovirus exposure and HLA in healthy donors. V lost 1 base to trimming and J lost 5 bases, with 14 bases between them. CDR3 size: 15 residues. The V gene's germline CDR1 is SGHVS and CDR2 FQNEAQ. PCR used 60 Vbeta primers and 13 Jbeta primers. The protocol was immunoSEQ multiplex PCR, while the TCRdb copy is restricted to in-frame clones and leaves out a portion. The sample carries 150,000 or so clones, 84% recorded once. The source is a man aged 45-65 years in good health and CMV-seropositive. V and J are TRBV7-8 and TRBJ1-1; D uncertain. Sequenced material: PBMCs. As DNA, the CDR3 is TGTGCCAGCAGCTTAGGGATCAATGGCGGGACTGAAGCTTTCTTT. Protein sequence: CASSLGINGGTEAFF. Full variable domain (outside the CDR3, taken from reference TRBV7-8 and TRBJ1-1): GAGVSQSPRYKVAKRGQDVALRCDPISGHVSLFWYQQALGQGPEFLTYFQNEAQLDKSGLPSDRFFAERPEGSVSTLKIQRTQQEDSAVYLCASSLGINGGTEAFFGQGTRLTVV.